The following is a TCR beta chain sequence with its context. These data originate in a study of blood T cell repertoires in COVID-19. The data were produced by immunoSEQ multiplex PCR, yet TCRdb's version contains in-frame clones alone and is incomplete. Here the sample spans about 370,000 clones, 70% to 90% being singletons. V was cut by 1 base and J by 2 bases, with 9 bases left in between. CDR3 size: 14 residues. Germline V CDR1 and CDR2: LGHDT, YNNKEL (reference sequence). The rearrangement uses TRBV3-1 (or the pseudogene TRBV3-2) and TRBJ2-7; weak D call: TRBD1 (5 bases). The sequencing input was peripheral blood. The receptor's source is a woman aged 25 to 39 with COVID-19, enrolled during active disease. The CDR3 DNA reads TGTGCCAGCAGCCAAGGGACACAGACCTACGAGCAGTACTTC. It specifies CASSQGTQTYEQYF.